This entry describes one T cell receptor beta chain. Repertoires were generated with immunoSEQ multiplex PCR, while TCRdb's copy carries only in-frame clones and drops some. Here the sample spans tens of thousands of clones, roughly nine tenths being singletons. The sample belongs to a study of OX40 agonist ivuxolimab in advanced cancers. Study details: Patients in dose escalation had liver, melanoma, kidney or head and neck cancers.

Sampled blood was obtained at baseline, cycle 4 day 1, and cycle 7 day 1. The CDR3 has 16 residues. Germline V gene sequence: CDR1 MDHEN, CDR2 SYDVKM. V was pared by 7 bases and J by 6 bases, with 24 bases between. The sequence was collected from an adult with an advanced solid tumor such as melanoma, head and neck, liver or kidney cancer. Here the sequenced sample was CD4+ or CD8+ T cells sorted from blood, taken in a trial of the OX40 agonist ivuxolimab. V is TRBV28 and J is TRBJ1-2; D perhaps matches TRBD1 (6 bases). This CDR3 reads CASMGMGTPTGNGYTF. CDR3 in DNA: TGTGCCAGCATGGGGATGGGGACACCCACCGGGAATGGCTACACCTTC.